This T cell receptor beta chain derives from a study of blood T cell repertoires in COVID-19. Study information: Sites in the United States, Italy and Spain provided acute and convalescent COVID-19 samples. In each case, the material was cDNA or gDNA derived from T cells, B-cell-depleted T cells, or PBMCs.

Germline CDR1 reads SGHAT; CDR2 reads FQNNGV. This CDR3 is built from 16 residues. Between the trimmed V and J ends, which lost 2 bases and 0 bases, there was a span of 13 bases. Per the original data handling: From reference gene primer amplification, estimates of nucleated cell counts were derived. Method: immunoSEQ multiplex PCR; TCRdb's copy keeps in-frame clones and lacks some. D and trimming were read from the DNA, whereas the V and J calls and clone size are those reported in that table. Of about 120,000 clones in the sample, roughly four fifths are singletons; the top ten hold less than 6.5%.

The sequenced material came from peripheral blood. This receptor was identified in a man aged 55 to 70 with acute or convalescent COVID-19. This chain joins TRBV11-2 and TRBJ1-1, with D maybe TRBD1 (6 bases). The DNA for the CDR3 is TGTGCCAGCAGCTTAAGTCCGGGACACCTGAACACTGAAGCTTTCTTT. This sequence encodes CASSLSPGHLNTEAFF.